This TCR beta chain was documented in a study of shared clonotypes between healthy human individuals. This CDR3 is 15 amino acids long. Losses at the gene ends were 6 bases for V and 6 bases for J; bases not matched to a gene: 8. Germline V CDR1 and CDR2: MNHNY, SVGAGI (reference sequence). Clones were sequenced by immunoSEQ multiplex PCR, and TCRdb holds only the in-frame ones, with some missing. The data show approximately 2.4 million clones, approximately 96% seen once. Sequencing was carried out using naive CD4+ T cells sorted from blood. Subset given: CD45RA+ positively selected. This receptor was taken from a man aged 18 to 29 in good health. The chain recombines TRBV6-6 with TRBJ1-3; 10 bases align to TRBD1. CDR3 region: CASRPPTGGINTIYF. The CDR3 nucleotides read TGTGCCAGCAGACCTCCGACAGGGGGCATAAACACCATATATTTT.